The 9 T cell receptor beta chains below all came from one sample that was sequenced in a study of response to subunit inactivated influenza vaccine. TCRdb re-called the RT-PCR reads with MiXCR, one entry per CDR3 protein. The profile shows hundreds of thousands of distinct CDR3 sequences, around 8% of them singletons. The sequenced sample was PBMCs from blood, obtained roughly 24 months after vaccination. The receptors were gathered from a man aged 50 to 69 who received an inactivated influenza vaccine.

The V call is TRBV3-1, the J call TRBJ2-7; 8 bases match TRBD1. Germline V gene sequence: CDR1 LGHDT, CDR2 YNNKEL (reference sequence). This CDR3 is 12 amino acids long. Trimming at V came to 11 bases and at J to 10 bases, leaving 13 bases not matched to a gene. This chain's CDR3 is CAVAGQGLNQYF. Here the CDR3 DNA reads TGTGCCGTCGCAGGACAGGGATTAAATCAGTACTTC.

This clonotype was counted many times. V and J are TRBV18 and TRBJ2-4, with TRBD1 identical over 7 bases. From germline, CDR1 is KGHSH and CDR2 LQKENI. V lost 8 bases and J lost 0; bases outside the gene matches: 13. CDR3 length equals 17 residues. The CDR3 loop reads CASRLNTGATAKNIQYF. The CDR3 DNA reads TGTGCCAGCCGCCTAAACACAGGGGCGACAGCCAAAAACATTCAGTACTTC.

The genes are TRBV6-1 and TRBJ1-3, with D hard to call. V was shortened by 6 bases and J by 0 bases, with 6 bases between the two germline ends. The germline CDR1 and CDR2 sequences are MNHNS and SASEGT. The CDR3 is 13 amino acids. CDR3 bases: TGTGCCAGCAGCGGGTACTCTGGAAACACCATATATTTT. It yields the protein CASSGYSGNTIYF.

This clonotype has just a few counts. The chain has TRBV3-1 and TRBJ2-5; the D gene could be TRBD1 or TRBD2 (5 bases each). This CDR3 has 15 residues. Trimming left V 4 bases short and J 4 bases short, with 16 bases between. Germline V gives CDR1 LGHDT, CDR2 YNNKEL (reference sequence). CDR3 coding DNA: TGTGCCAGCAGCCCCAGGGTAATCGCGGGAGAGACCCAGTACTTC. Translation: CASSPRVIAGETQYF.

This clonotype was recorded a few times. V gene TRBV3-1 combines with J gene TRBJ2-2; D unclear. Germline CDR1 and CDR2: LGHDT and YNNKEL (reference sequence). V was pared by 4 bases and J by 4 bases, with 10 bases between. The CDR3 spans 14 residues. CDR3 in amino acids: CASSPGPGTGELFF. CDR3 sequence (DNA): TGTGCCAGCAGCCCTGGACCGGGCACCGGGGAGCTGTTTTTT.

The V and J genes are TRBV11-3 and TRBJ2-7, with no clear D. CDR1 is SGHNT and CDR2 is YENEEA in the germline V gene. The CDR3 has 11 amino acids. CDR3 loop: CARESSYEQYF. CDR3 bases: TGTGCTCGAGAGAGCTCCTACGAGCAGTACTTC.

This clonotype was found a few times. This CDR3 is CSARIGQGAGEQYF. CDR3 nucleotides: TGCAGCGCGAGGATAGGACAGGGGGCAGGGGAGCAGTACTTC. The V and J genes are TRBV29-1 and TRBJ2-7, with TRBD1 identical over 11 bases. CDR1 is SQVTM, CDR2 ANQGSEA, per germline. This CDR3 has 14 amino acids. The ends lost 7 bases at V and 7 bases at J; junction bases unmatched: 12.

This clonotype has only a few counts. J is TRBJ1-1 and V is TRBV7-2, with 7 bases matching TRBD1. The germline CDR1 and CDR2 sequences are SGHTA and FQGNSA. V lost 2 bases to trimming and J lost 3 bases; unmatched junction nucleotides: 12. CDR3 length: 17 residues. The CDR3 DNA is TGTGCCAGCAGCTTACAAGGACAGGCACTCTGGGACACTGAAGCTTTCTTT. This sequence encodes CASSLQGQALWDTEAFF.

V and J are TRBV7-9 and TRBJ1-1, with D possibly TRBD1 on 5 matching bases. Germline CDR1 reads SEHNR; CDR2 reads FQNEAQ (reference sequence). CDR3 length: 13 amino acids. The V end lost 6 bases, the J end lost 6 bases, and 14 bases lay between the germline ends. This chain's CDR3 is CASRPGSGAEAFF. In nucleotides, the CDR3 is TGTGCCAGCAGGCCAGGGTCCGGGGCTGAAGCTTTCTTT.